The rows below give T cell receptor beta chains drawn from one sample of a study of T cells after somatic rescue of genetic block. Libraries were prepared by immunoSEQ multiplex PCR; TCRdb keeps only in-frame clonotypes and omits some of them. The data show around 57,000 clones, 90% to 97% seen once. Sequenced sample: peripheral blood mononuclear cells (PBMCs). The receptors derive from a child less than two years old. Each CDR3 is given with its conserved first and last residue. The order of the fields is V gene, J gene, D gene, clone size, CDR3 protein, CDR3 DNA. A D gene is named only where the DNA matches it firmly. Only part of the rows carry a size: once, few, many, or a class if the clone is expanded.

>TRBV9|TRBJ2-1|TRBD2|.
CASSVGSGRARGEQFF
TGTGCCAGCAGCGTAGGTAGCGGGAGGGCCCGGGGTGAGCAGTTCTTC
>TRBV21-1|TRBJ2-3|.|.
CASSKKTGDTQYF
TGTGCCAGCAGCAAAAAAACAGGGGATACGCAGTATTTT
>TRBV30|TRBJ2-1|.|.
CAWNRPYNEQFF
TGTGCCTGGAACCGCCCTTACAATGAGCAGTTCTTC
>TRBV7-9|TRBJ2-1|TRBD2|.
CASSWTSGNEQFF
TGTGCCAGCAGCTGGACTAGCGGCAATGAGCAGTTCTTC
>TRBV29-1|TRBJ2-1|.|once
CSVLYGQFSYNEQFF
TGCAGCGTTCTCTATGGACAGTTCTCCTACAATGAGCAGTTCTTC
>TRBV2|TRBJ1-4|.|.
CASSEAHRPREKLFF
TGTGCCAGCAGTGAAGCACACAGGCCTCGGGAAAAACTGTTTTTT
>TRBV6-1|TRBJ2-7|TRBD1|.
CASSPDRRYEQYF
TGTGCCAGCAGTCCGGACAGGAGGTACGAGCAGTACTTC
>TRBV5-1|TRBJ2-3|TRBD2|.
CASSLSMGAGERDTQYF
TGCGCCAGCAGCTTGAGTATGGGCGCGGGAGAACGGGATACGCAGTATTTT
>TRBV5-1|TRBJ2-1|TRBD2|.
CASSLAAGGLSYNEQFF
TGCGCCAGCAGCCTAGCAGCGGGAGGGCTCTCCTACAATGAGCAGTTCTTC
>TRBV4-3|TRBJ1-2|.|.
CASSQDTNYGYTF
TGCGCCAGCAGCCAAGACACTAACTATGGCTACACCTTC
>TRBV11-2|TRBJ2-7|.|.
CASSLGSSYEQYF
TGTGCCAGCAGCTTGGGCAGCTCCTACGAGCAGTACTTC
>TRBV7-2|TRBJ2-7|TRBD2|.
CASSLVMASGRANNEQYF
TGTGCCAGCAGCTTAGTCATGGCTAGCGGGAGGGCCAATAACGAGCAGTACTTC
>TRBV6-6|TRBJ2-7|.|once
CASTLGRMWEQYF
TGTGCCAGCACATTAGGTAGAATGTGGGAGCAGTACTTC
>TRBV7-8|TRBJ1-4|TRBD1|once
CASSLATGSNEKLFF
TGTGCCAGCAGCCTGGCGACAGGGTCCAATGAAAAACTGTTTTTT
>TRBV2|TRBJ1-6|.|.
CASSEAWSSYNSPLHF
TGTGCCAGCAGTGAAGCATGGAGCTCCTATAATTCACCCCTCCACTTT
>TRBV12-5|TRBJ1-5|TRBD1|.
CASGLSEDRGKNQPQHF
TGTGCTAGTGGTTTGTCAGAGGACAGGGGCAAAAATCAGCCCCAGCATTTT
>TRBV2|TRBJ1-2|TRBD1|.
CASSVTGDYGYTF
TGTGCCAGCAGCGTTACAGGGGACTATGGCTACACCTTC
>TRBV7-9|TRBJ2-7|TRBD2|.
CASSPQLAGGPYEQYF
TGTGCCAGCAGCCCGCAACTAGCGGGAGGGCCCTACGAGCAGTACTTC
>TRBV6-5|TRBJ1-2|TRBD1|.
CASSYSFHRGGGYTF
TGTGCCAGCAGTTACTCGTTTCACAGGGGGGGTGGCTACACCTTC
>TRBV7-6|TRBJ2-2|TRBD2|.
CASSGTSARNTGELFF
TGTGCCAGCAGCGGAACTAGCGCGAGGAACACCGGGGAGCTGTTTTTT
>TRBV19|TRBJ1-5|TRBD1|.
CASRGQGGVNIGNQPQHF
TGTGCCAGTAGAGGACAGGGAGGAGTGAATATAGGCAATCAGCCCCAGCATTTT
>TRBV7-6|TRBJ2-7|TRBD2|.
CASSSAGTSGNEQYF
TGTGCCAGCAGCTCAGCAGGGACTAGCGGGAACGAGCAGTACTTC
>TRBV30|TRBJ1-6|.|.
CAWSVSYNSPLHF
TGTGCCTGGAGTGTCTCCTATAATTCACCCCTCCACTTT
>TRBV28|TRBJ1-2|.|.
CASLVRDGYGYTF
TGTGCCAGCCTCGTACGGGACGGTTATGGCTACACCTTC
>TRBV15|TRBJ1-3|.|.
CATSRPFAGRSGNTIYF
TGTGCCACCAGCAGACCCTTCGCAGGCCGTTCCGGAAACACCATATATTTT
>TRBV4-1|TRBJ1-6|.|.
CASSPRTQERNSPLHF
TGCGCCAGCAGCCCCCGTACACAGGAGAGGAATTCACCCCTCCACTTT
>TRBV4-1|TRBJ2-5|TRBD2|.
CASSPQARTSGTETQYF
TGCGCCAGCAGCCCCCAGGCCAGGACTAGCGGGACAGAGACCCAGTACTTC
>TRBV5-1|TRBJ2-2|TRBD2|.
CASSPGTSGWELFF
TGCGCCAGCAGCCCCGGGACTAGCGGTTGGGAGCTGTTTTTT
>TRBV29-1|TRBJ2-2|TRBD1|once
CSVTGDTGELFF
TGCAGCGTTACAGGGGACACCGGGGAGCTGTTTTTT
>TRBV6-5|TRBJ1-1|.|.
CAIVGKGGRNTEAFF
TGTGCCATAGTGGGGAAGGGGGGGAGGAACACTGAAGCTTTCTTT
>TRBV7-7|TRBJ2-7|TRBD2|few
CASSLAAGVQEQYF
TGTGCTAGCAGCTTAGCAGCGGGAGTGCAGGAGCAGTACTTC
>TRBV5-4|TRBJ2-1|TRBD2|.
CASSFPGLASNEQFF
TGTGCCAGCAGCTTCCCGGGACTAGCTAGCAATGAGCAGTTCTTC
>TRBV19|TRBJ1-5|.|.
CASSQGQPQHF
TGTGCCAGTAGTCAGGGGCAGCCCCAGCATTTT
>TRBV6-5|TRBJ2-5|TRBD2|once
CASSRLAGNRETQYF
TGTGCCAGCAGCAGACTAGCGGGAAATCGGGAGACCCAGTACTTC
>TRBV10-3|TRBJ2-7|.|.
CAISAPPYEQYF
TGTGCCATCAGTGCACCCCCATACGAGCAGTACTTC
>TRBV10-3|TRBJ1-2|.|.
CAISDGFYGYTF
TGTGCCATCAGTGACGGGTTCTATGGCTACACCTTC
>TRBV5-4|TRBJ2-1|.|.
CASSLVPDNEQFF
TGTGCCAGCAGCTTGGTTCCGGACAATGAGCAGTTCTTC
>TRBV19|TRBJ1-1|TRBD1|.
CASSGQGLSSTEAFF
TGTGCCAGTAGCGGACAGGGGCTGTCGTCCACTGAAGCTTTCTTT
>TRBV5-4|TRBJ2-2|TRBD2|.
CASSFGGGRNTGELFF
TGTGCCAGCAGCTTTGGGGGAGGGAGGAACACCGGGGAGCTGTTTTTT
>TRBV2|TRBJ2-7|TRBD2|.
CASSSRDSGSYEQYF
TGTGCCAGCAGCTCCCGGGATAGCGGGAGCTACGAGCAGTACTTC